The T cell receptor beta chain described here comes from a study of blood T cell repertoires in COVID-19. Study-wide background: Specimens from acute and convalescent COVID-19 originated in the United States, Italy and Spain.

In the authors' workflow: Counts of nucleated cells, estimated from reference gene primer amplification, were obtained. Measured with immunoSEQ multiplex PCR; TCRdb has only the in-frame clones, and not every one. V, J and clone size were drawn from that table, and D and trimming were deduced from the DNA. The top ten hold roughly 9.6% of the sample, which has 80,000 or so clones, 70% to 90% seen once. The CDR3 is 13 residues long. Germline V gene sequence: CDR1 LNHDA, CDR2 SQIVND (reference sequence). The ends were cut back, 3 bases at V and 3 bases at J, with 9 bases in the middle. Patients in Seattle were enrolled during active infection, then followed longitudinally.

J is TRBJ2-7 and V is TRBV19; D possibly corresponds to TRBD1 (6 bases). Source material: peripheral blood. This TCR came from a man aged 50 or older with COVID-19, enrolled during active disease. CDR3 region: CASSIGGHYEQYF. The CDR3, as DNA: TGTGCCAGTAGTATTGGGGGACACTACGAGCAGTACTTC.